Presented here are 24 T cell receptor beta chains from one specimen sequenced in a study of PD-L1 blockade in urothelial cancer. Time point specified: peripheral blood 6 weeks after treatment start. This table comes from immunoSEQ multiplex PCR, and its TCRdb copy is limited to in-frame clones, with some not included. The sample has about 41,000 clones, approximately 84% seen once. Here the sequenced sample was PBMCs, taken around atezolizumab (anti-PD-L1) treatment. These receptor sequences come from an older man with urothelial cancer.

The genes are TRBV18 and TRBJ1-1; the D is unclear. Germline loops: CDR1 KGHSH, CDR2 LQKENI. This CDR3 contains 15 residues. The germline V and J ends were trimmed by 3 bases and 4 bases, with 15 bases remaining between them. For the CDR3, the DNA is TGTGCCAGCTCACCGGGAGTCGACCGCGGCACTGAAGCTTTCTTT. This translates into CASSPGVDRGTEAFF.

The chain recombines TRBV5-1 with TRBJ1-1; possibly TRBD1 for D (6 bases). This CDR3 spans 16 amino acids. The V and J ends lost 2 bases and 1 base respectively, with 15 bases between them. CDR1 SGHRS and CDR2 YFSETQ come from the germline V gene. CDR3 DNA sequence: TGCGCCAGCAGCTTAGGGGGAAGCTTAGCGAACACTGAAGCTTTCTTT. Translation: CASSLGGSLANTEAFF.

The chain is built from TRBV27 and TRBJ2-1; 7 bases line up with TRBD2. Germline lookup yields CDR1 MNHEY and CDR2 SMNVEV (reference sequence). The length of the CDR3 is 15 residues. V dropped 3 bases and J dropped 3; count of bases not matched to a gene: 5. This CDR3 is CASSFASGGYNEQFF. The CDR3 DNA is TGTGCCAGCAGTTTTGCTAGCGGAGGCTACAATGAGCAGTTCTTC.

CDR3 protein: CASSFGGAARRNEQFF. The CDR3, as DNA: TGTGCCAGCAGCTTCGGAGGTGCGGCGAGGAGGAATGAGCAGTTCTTC. The V call is TRBV5-5, the J call TRBJ2-1, with D possibly being TRBD2 (5 bases). Germline assignment: CDR1 SGHKS and CDR2 YYEKEE (reference sequence). The CDR3 has 16 residues. Trimming cost V 2 bases and J 7 bases, with 19 bases left between them.

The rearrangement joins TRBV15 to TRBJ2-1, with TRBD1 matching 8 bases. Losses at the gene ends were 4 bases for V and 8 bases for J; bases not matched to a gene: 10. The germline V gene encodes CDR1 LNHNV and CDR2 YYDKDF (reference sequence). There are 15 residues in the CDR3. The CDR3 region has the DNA TGTGCCACCAGCAACCACGACAGGGGTGCGGATGAGCAGTTCTTC. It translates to CATSNHDRGADEQFF. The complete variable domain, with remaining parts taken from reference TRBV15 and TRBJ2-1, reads DAMVIQNPRYQVTQFGKPVTLSCSQTLNHNVMYWYQQKSSQAPKLLFHYYDKDFNNEADTPDNFQSRRPNTSFCFLDIRSPGLGDTAMYLCATSNHDRGADEQFFGPGTRLTVL.

The CDR3 loop reads CASSDRSPNTEAFF. CDR3 nucleotides: TGTGCCAGCAGTGACAGGTCCCCGAACACTGAAGCTTTCTTT. The V call is TRBV6-1, the J call TRBJ1-1; D not resolved. Germline CDR1 reads MNHNS; CDR2 reads SASEGT. This CDR3 comprises 14 residues. The ends were cut back, 3 bases at V and 1 base at J, with 9 bases in the middle.

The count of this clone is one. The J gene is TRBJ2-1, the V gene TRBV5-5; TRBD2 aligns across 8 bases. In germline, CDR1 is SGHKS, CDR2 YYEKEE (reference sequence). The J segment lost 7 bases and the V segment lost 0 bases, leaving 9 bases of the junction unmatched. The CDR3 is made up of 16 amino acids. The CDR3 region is CASSLDATGGPNEQFF. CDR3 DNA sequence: TGTGCCAGCAGCTTGGACGCGACGGGAGGGCCGAATGAGCAGTTCTTC.

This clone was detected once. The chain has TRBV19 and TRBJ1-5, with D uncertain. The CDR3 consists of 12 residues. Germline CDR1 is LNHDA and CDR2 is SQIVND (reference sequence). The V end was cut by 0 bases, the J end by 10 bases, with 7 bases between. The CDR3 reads CASSIENSPQHF. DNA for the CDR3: TGTGCCAGTAGTATAGAGAACAGTCCCCAGCATTTT. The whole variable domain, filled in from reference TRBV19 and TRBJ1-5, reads DGGITQSPKYLFRKEGQNVTLSCEQNLNHDAMYWYRQDPGQGLRLIYYSQIVNDFQKGDIAEGYSVSREKKESFPLTVTSAQKNPTAFYLCASSIENSPQHFGDGTRLSIL.

The CDR3 DNA follows: TGTGCCAGCAGCTTGCGACAGGGGGCCGGAGAGCAGTACTTC. Translating it yields CASSLRQGAGEQYF. J is TRBJ2-7 and V is TRBV5-6, with 10 bases fitting TRBD1. The junction had 5 bases not matched to a gene; V was cut back by 1 base and J by 7 bases. CDR1 is SGHDT, CDR2 YYEEEE, per germline. This CDR3 has 14 residues.

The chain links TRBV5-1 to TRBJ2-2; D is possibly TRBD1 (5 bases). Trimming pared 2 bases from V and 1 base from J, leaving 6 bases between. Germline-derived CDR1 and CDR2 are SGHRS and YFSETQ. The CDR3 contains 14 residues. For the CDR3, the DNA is TGCGCCAGCAGCTTCGACAGGAACACCGGGGAGCTGTTTTTT. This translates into CASSFDRNTGELFF.

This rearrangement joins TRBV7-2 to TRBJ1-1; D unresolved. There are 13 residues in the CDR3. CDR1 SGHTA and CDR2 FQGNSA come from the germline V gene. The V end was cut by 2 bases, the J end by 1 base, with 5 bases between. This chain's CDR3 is CASSLHKNTEAFF. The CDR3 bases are TGTGCCAGCAGCTTACACAAGAACACTGAAGCTTTCTTT.

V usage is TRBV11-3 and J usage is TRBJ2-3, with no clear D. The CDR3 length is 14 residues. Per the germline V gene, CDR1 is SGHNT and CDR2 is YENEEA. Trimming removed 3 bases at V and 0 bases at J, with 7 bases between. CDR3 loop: CASSLGPSTDTQYF. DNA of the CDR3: TGTGCCAGCAGCTTGGGCCCTAGCACAGATACGCAGTATTTT.

CDR3 DNA: TGTGCCAGCAGCTTGGGGGCAGGGCGCGAGCAGTACTTC. Amino acid sequence: CASSLGAGREQYF. V is TRBV5-6 and J is TRBJ2-7, with D possibly being TRBD1 (5 bases). The germline gives CDR1 SGHDT, CDR2 YYEEEE. CDR3 length: 13 residues. V gave up 0 bases and J gave up 6 bases, with 10 bases separating them.

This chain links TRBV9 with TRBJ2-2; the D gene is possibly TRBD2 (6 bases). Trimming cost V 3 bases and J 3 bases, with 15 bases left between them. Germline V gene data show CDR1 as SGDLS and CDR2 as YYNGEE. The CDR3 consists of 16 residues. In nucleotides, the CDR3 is TGTGCCAGCAGCGCTAAGGTGGGAGGAGACACCGGGGAGCTGTTTTTT. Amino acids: CASSAKVGGDTGELFF.

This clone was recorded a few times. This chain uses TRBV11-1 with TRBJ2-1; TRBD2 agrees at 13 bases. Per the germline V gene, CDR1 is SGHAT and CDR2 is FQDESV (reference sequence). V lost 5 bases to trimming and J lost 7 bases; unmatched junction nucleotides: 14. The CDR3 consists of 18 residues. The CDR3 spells CASSAGLAGDPLLNEQFF. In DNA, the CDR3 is TGTGCCAGCAGCGCCGGACTAGCGGGAGACCCCCTCTTGAATGAGCAGTTCTTC.

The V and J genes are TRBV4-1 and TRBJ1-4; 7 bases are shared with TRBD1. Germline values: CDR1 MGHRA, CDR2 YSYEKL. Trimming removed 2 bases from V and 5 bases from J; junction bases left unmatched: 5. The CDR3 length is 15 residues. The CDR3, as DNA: TGCGCCAGCAGCCAATACAGGGGTAGGAATGAAAAACTGTTTTTT. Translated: CASSQYRGRNEKLFF.

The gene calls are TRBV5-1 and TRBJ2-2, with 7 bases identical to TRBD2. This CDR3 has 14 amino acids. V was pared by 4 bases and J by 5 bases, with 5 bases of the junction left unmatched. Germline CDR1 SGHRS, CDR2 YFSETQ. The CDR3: CASSPGGGTGELFF. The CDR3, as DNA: TGCGCCAGCAGCCCTGGGGGGGGAACCGGGGAGCTGTTTTTT.

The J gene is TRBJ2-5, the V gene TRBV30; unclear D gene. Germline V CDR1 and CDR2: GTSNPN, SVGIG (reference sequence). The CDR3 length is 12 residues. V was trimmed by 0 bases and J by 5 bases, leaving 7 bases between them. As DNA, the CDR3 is TGTGCCTGGAGTGTGGTAGCCGAGACCCAGTACTTC. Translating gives CAWSVVAETQYF.

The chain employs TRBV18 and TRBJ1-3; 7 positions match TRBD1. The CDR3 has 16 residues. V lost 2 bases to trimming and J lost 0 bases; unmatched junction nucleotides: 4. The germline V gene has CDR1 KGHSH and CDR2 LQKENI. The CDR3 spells CASSPRGQRSGNTIYF. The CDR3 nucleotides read TGTGCCAGCTCACCAAGGGGACAGCGCTCTGGAAACACCATATATTTT.

The CDR3 protein is CAWSLTGWSSGANVLTF. Here the CDR3 DNA reads TGTGCCTGGAGTTTGACAGGGTGGAGCTCTGGGGCCAACGTCCTGACTTTC. J is TRBJ2-6 and V is TRBV30; 7 nucleotides align to TRBD1. There are 17 residues in the CDR3. Per the germline V gene, CDR1 is GTSNPN and CDR2 is SVGIG (reference sequence). With 2 bases clipped from V and 0 bases from J, the junction kept 7 bases outside the gene matches. Full variable domain (outside the CDR3, taken from reference TRBV30 and TRBJ2-6): SQTIHQWPATLVQPVGSPLSLECTVEGTSNPNLYWYRQAAGRGLQLLFYSVGIGQISSEVPQNLSASRPQDRQFILSSKKLLLSDSGFYLCAWSLTGWSSGANVLTFGAGSRLTVL.

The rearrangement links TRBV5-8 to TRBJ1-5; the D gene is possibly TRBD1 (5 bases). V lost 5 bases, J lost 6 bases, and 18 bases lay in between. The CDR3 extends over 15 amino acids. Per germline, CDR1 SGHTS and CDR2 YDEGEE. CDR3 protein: CASSPGTQISQPQHF. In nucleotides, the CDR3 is TGTGCCAGCAGTCCCGGGACTCAAATCAGTCAGCCCCAGCATTTT.

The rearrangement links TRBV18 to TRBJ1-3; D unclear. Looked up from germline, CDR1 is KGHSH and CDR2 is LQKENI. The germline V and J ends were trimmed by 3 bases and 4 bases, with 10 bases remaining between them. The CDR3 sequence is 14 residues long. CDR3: CASSPEQIGNTIYF. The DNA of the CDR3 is TGTGCCAGCTCACCGGAACAGATAGGAAACACCATATATTTT.

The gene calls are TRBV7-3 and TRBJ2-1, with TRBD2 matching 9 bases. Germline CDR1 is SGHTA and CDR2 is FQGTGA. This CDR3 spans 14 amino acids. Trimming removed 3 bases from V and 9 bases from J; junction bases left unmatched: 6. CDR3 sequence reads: CASSFSGSVSEQFF. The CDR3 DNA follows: TGTGCCAGCAGCTTTAGCGGGAGTGTAAGTGAGCAGTTCTTC. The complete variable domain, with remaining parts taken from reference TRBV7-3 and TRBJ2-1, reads GAGVSQTPSNKVTEKGKYVELRCDPISGHTALYWYRQSLGQGPEFLIYFQGTGAADDSGLPNDRFFAVRPEGSVSTLKIQRTERGDSAVYLCASSFSGSVSEQFFGPGTRLTVL.

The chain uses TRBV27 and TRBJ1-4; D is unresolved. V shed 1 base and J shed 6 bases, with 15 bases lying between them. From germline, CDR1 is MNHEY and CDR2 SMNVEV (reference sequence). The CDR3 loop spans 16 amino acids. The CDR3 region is CASSLFRGAADEKLFF. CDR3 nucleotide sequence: TGTGCCAGCAGTTTATTTCGTGGAGCGGCGGATGAAAAACTGTTTTTT.